This TCR beta chain was captured in a study of shared clonotypes between healthy human individuals. The study, taken as a whole, reports: Generally, estimated richness proved larger in naive subsets than it did in memory subsets. Sampling covered nothing but blood. Tissue TCR repertoires likely differ from those found in blood.

The assay was immunoSEQ multiplex PCR, and TCRdb's table has in-frame clones only and misses some. The sample carries 1,100,000 or so clones, more than 75% recorded once. On this clone: What it binds is unknown.

V lost 5 bases and J lost 0, with 13 bases in between. The CDR3 covers 15 residues. From germline, CDR1 is SGHAT and CDR2 FQNNGV. Material: memory CD4+ T cells from PBMCs. Subset specified: CD45RA-negative fraction. The source of this sequence is a young man in good health. Some clones in this sample may be carry-over from other donors' samples. The chain combines TRBV11-2 with TRBJ1-2; D unresolved. CDR3 region: CASSTTWESNYGYTF. As DNA, the CDR3 is TGTGCCAGCAGCACGACGTGGGAATCTAACTATGGCTACACCTTC.